This T cell receptor (beta chain) was obtained from a study of T cell repertoires in cytomegalovirus infection. As for the study in general: A matching HLA type, together with CMV infection, was signaled by public TCR beta signatures.

CDR1 SEHNR and CDR2 FQNEAQ come from the germline V gene (reference sequence). Trimming removed 3 bases at V and 5 bases at J, with 10 bases between. There are 13 residues in the CDR3. TCRdb passed the reads through MiXCR, listing each CDR3 protein once. Of approximately 170,000 distinct CDR3 sequences detected, approximately 14% appear once; the ten largest clones hold 25% to 30%. This clonotype was observed a few times. Sequencing input: PBMCs. The V gene is TRBV7-9, the J gene TRBJ1-1; D remains unclear. The clonotype comes from a human donor in good health (CMV status not recorded). Some clones in this sample may be carry-over from other donors' samples. DNA of the CDR3: TGTGCCAGCAGCTTTCGGACGGGTACTGAAGCTTTCTTT. This sequence encodes CASSFRTGTEAFF. Looking up the rest from reference TRBV7-9 and TRBJ1-1 gives the full variable domain: DTGVSQNPRHKITKRGQNVTFRCDPISEHNRLYWYRQTLGQGPEFLTYFQNEAQLEKSRLLSDRFSAERPKGSFSTLEIQRTEQGDSAMYLCASSFRTGTEAFFGQGTRLTVV.